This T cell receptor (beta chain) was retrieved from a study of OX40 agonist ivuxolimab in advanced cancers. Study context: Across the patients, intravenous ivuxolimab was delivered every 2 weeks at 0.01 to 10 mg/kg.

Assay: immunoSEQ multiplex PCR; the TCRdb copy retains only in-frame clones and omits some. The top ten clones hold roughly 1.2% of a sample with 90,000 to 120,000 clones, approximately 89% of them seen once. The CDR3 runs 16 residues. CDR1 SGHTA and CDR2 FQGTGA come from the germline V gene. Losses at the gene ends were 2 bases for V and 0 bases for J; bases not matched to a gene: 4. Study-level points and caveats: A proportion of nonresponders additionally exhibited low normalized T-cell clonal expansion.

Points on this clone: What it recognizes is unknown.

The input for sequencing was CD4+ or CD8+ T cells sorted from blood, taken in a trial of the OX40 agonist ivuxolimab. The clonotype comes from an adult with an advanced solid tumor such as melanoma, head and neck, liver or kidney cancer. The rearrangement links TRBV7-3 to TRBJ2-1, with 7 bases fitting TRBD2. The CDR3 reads CASSLRGGSSYNEQFF. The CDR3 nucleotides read TGTGCCAGCAGCTTACGGGGCGGGAGCTCCTACAATGAGCAGTTCTTC.